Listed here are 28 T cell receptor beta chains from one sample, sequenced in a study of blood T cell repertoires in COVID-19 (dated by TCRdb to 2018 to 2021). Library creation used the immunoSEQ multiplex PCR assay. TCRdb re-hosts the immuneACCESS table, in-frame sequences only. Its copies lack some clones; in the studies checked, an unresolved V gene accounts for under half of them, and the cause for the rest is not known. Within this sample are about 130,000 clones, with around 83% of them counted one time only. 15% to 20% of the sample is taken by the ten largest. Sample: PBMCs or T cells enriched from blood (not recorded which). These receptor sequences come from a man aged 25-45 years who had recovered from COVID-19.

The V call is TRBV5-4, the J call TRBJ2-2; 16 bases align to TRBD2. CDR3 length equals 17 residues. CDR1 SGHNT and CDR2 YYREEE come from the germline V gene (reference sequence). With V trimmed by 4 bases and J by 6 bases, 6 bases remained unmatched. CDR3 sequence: CASSIGTSGRAPGELFF. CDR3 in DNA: TGTGCCAGCAGCATTGGGACTAGCGGGAGGGCCCCCGGGGAGCTGTTTTTT.

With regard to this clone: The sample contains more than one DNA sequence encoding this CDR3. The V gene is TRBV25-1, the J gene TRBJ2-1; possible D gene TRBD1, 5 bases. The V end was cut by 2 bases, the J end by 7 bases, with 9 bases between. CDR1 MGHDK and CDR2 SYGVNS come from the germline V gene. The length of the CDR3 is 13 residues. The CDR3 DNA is TGTGCCAGCAGTGAACAGGGTTTGAATGAGCAGTTCTTC. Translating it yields CASSEQGLNEQFF.

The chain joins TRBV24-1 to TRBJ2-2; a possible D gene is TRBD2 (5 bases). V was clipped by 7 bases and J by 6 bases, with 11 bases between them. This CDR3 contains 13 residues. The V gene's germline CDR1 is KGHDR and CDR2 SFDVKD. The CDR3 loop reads CATRPSEAGELFF. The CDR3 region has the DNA TGTGCCACCAGGCCCTCGGAGGCCGGGGAGCTGTTTTTT.

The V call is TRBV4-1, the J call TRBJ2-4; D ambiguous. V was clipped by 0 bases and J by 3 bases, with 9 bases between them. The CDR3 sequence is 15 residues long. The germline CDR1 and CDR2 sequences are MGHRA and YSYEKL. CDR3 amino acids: CASSQDLTYKNIQYF. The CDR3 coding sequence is TGCGCCAGCAGCCAAGACCTGACTTACAAAAACATTCAGTACTTC.

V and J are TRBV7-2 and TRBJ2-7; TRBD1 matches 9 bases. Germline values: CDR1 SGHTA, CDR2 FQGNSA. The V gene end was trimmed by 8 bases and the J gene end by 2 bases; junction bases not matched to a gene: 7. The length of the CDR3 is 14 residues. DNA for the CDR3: TGTGCCAGCCGGCGGACAGGGGCAACCTACGAGCAGTACTTC. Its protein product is CASRRTGATYEQYF.

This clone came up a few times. The CDR3 sequence is CASSLSGSNNEQFF. The CDR3 DNA sequence: TGTGCCAGCAGCTTAAGCGGGAGTAACAATGAGCAGTTCTTC. The chain links TRBV7-2 to TRBJ2-1; 8 positions match TRBD2. This CDR3 spans 14 amino acids. Unmatched junction bases numbered 2, after V lost 2 bases and J lost 5 bases. Germline assignment: CDR1 SGHTA and CDR2 FQGNSA. The whole variable domain, filled in from reference TRBV7-2 and TRBJ2-1, reads GAGVSQSPSNKVTEKGKDVELRCDPISGHTALYWYRQSLGQGLEFLIYFQGNSAPDKSGLPSDRFSAERTGGSVSTLTIQRTQQEDSAVYLCASSLSGSNNEQFFGPGTRLTVL.

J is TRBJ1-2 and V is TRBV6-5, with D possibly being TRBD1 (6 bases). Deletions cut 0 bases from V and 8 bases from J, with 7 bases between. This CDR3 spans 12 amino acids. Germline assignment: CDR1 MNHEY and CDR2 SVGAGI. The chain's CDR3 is CASSYSGAGYTF. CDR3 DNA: TGTGCCAGCAGTTACTCGGGGGCAGGCTACACCTTC.

The CDR3 DNA is TGTGCCTGGAGTGTACCGGGACTCAGCTCCTACGAGCAGTACTTC. This codes for CAWSVPGLSSYEQYF. This chain joins TRBV30 and TRBJ2-7; TRBD2 might be the D (6 bases). V was clipped by 0 bases and J by 0 bases, with 12 bases between them. Germline V gene sequence: CDR1 GTSNPN, CDR2 SVGIG (reference sequence). The CDR3 loop spans 15 amino acids.

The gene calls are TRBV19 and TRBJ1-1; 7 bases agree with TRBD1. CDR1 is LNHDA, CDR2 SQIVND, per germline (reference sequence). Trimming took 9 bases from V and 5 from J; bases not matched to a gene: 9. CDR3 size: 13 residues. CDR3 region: CASQDRVGTEAFF. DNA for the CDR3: TGTGCCAGCCAAGACAGGGTCGGGACTGAAGCTTTCTTT.

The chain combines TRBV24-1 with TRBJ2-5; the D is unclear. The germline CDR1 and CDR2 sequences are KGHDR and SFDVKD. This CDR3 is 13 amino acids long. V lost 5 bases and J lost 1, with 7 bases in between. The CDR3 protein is CATSGAAQETQYF. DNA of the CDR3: TGTGCCACCAGTGGGGCAGCCCAAGAGACCCAGTACTTC.

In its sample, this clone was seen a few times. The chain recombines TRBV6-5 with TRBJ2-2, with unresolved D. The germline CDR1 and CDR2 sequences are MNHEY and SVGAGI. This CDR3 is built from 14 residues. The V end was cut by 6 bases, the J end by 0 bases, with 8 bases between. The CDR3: CASRWLANTGELFF. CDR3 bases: TGTGCCAGCAGATGGCTAGCGAACACCGGGGAGCTGTTTTTT.

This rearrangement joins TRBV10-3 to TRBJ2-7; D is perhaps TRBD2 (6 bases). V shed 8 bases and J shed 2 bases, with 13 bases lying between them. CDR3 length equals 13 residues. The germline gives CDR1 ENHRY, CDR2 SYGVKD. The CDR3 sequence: CAISRDSPYEQYF. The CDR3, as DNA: TGTGCCATCTCCCGGGACTCTCCCTACGAGCAGTACTTC.

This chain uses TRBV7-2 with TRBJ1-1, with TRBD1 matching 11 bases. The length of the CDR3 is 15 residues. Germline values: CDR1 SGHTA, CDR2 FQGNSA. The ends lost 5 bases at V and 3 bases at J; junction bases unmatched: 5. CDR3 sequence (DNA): TGTGCCAGCAGCGACTGGGACAGGGGGGACACTGAAGCTTTCTTT. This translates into CASSDWDRGDTEAFF.

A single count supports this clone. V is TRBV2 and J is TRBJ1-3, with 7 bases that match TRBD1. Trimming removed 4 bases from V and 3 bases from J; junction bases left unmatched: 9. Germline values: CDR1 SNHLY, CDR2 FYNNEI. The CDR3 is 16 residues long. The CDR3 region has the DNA TGTGCCAGCAGTGTGGGGGCAAACAGGGGTGGAAACACCATATATTTT. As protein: CASSVGANRGGNTIYF.

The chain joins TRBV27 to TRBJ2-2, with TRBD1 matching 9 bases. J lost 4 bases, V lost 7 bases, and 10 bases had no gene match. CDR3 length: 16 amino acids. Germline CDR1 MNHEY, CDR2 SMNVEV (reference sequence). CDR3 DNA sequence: TGTGCCAGCACCATCCCAGGACAGGGGCGCACCGGGGAGCTGTTTTTT. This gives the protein CASTIPGQGRTGELFF.

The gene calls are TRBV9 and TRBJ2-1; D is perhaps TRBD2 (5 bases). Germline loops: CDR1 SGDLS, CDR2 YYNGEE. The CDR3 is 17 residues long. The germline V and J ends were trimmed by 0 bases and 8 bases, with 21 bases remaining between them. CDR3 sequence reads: CASSVGARGLGGDEQFF. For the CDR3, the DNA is TGTGCCAGCAGCGTAGGGGCCCGAGGGCTAGGAGGCGATGAGCAGTTCTTC.

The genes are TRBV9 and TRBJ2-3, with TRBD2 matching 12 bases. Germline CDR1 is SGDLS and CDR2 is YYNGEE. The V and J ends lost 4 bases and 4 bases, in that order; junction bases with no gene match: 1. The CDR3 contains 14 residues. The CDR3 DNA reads TGTGCCAGCAGCACTAGCGGGGGGCCAGATACGCAGTATTTT. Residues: CASSTSGGPDTQYF.

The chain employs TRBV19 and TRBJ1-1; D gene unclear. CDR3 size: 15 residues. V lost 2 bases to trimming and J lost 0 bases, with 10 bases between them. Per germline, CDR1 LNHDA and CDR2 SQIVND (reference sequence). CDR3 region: CASSIRGLLNTEAFF. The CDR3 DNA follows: TGTGCCAGTAGTATACGAGGGCTATTGAACACTGAAGCTTTCTTT.

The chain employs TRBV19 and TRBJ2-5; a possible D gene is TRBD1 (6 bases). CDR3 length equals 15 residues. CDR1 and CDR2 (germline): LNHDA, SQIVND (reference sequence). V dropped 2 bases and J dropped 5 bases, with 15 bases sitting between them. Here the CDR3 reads CASSISTFQGETQYF. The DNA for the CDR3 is TGTGCCAGTAGTATATCCACTTTTCAGGGGGAGACCCAGTACTTC. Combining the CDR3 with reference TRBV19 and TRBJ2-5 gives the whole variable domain DGGITQSPKYLFRKEGQNVTLSCEQNLNHDAMYWYRQDPGQGLRLIYYSQIVNDFQKGDIAEGYSVSREKKESFPLTVTSAQKNPTAFYLCASSISTFQGETQYFGPGTRLLVL.

Here the CDR3 reads CASSIAGTLEKLFF. The CDR3 region has the DNA TGTGCCAGCAGTATAGCCGGGACACTTGAAAAACTGTTTTTT. This chain links TRBV6-5 with TRBJ1-4; maybe TRBD1 (6 bases). CDR1 MNHEY and CDR2 SVGAGI come from the germline V gene. V gave up 5 bases and J gave up 7 bases, with 14 bases separating them. The CDR3 is made up of 14 amino acids.

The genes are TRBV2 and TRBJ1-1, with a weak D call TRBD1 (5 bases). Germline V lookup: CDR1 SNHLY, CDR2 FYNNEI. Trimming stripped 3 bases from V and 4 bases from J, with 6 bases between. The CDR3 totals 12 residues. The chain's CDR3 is CASSETATEAFF. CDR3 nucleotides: TGTGCCAGCAGTGAGACAGCCACTGAAGCTTTCTTT.

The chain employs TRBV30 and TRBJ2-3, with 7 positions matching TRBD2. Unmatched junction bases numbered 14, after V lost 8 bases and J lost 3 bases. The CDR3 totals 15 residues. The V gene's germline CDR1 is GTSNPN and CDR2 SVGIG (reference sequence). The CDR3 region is CAQPEGGPRTDTQYF. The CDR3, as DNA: TGTGCCCAACCGGAGGGAGGGCCGAGGACAGATACGCAGTATTTT.

The DNA of the CDR3 is TGTGCCAGCAGCCAGAGGAACACTGAAGCTTTCTTT. Translated: CASSQRNTEAFF. This chain links TRBV4-2 with TRBJ1-1, with D unresolved. Per the germline V gene, CDR1 is LGHNA and CDR2 is YNFKEQ. This CDR3 contains 12 residues. Trimming took 3 bases from V and 1 from J, leaving 3 bases between them.

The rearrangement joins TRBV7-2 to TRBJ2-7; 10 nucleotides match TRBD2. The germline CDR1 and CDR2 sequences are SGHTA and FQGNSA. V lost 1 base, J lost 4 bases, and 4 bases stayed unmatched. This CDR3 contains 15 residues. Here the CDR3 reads CASSLGPSGSYEQYF. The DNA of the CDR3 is TGTGCCAGCAGCTTAGGGCCTAGCGGGAGTTACGAGCAGTACTTC.

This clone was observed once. This chain's CDR3 is CASSFTGGTGELFF. CDR3 sequence (DNA): TGTGCCAGCAGCTTCACAGGCGGCACCGGGGAGCTGTTTTTT. This chain joins TRBV7-9 and TRBJ2-2; D may be TRBD1 (5 bases). The germline V gene encodes CDR1 SEHNR and CDR2 FQNEAQ (reference sequence). The CDR3 loop spans 14 amino acids. Between the trimmed V and J ends, which lost 3 bases and 4 bases, there was a span of 9 bases.

Here the CDR3 reads CASSGLAGRETQYF. In DNA, the CDR3 is TGTGCCAGCAGCGGACTAGCGGGTCGGGAGACCCAGTACTTC. V is TRBV6-5 and J is TRBJ2-5; 11 positions match TRBD2. V gave up 6 bases and J gave up 5 bases; unmatched junction bases: 5. This CDR3 comprises 14 residues. Germline V gives CDR1 MNHEY, CDR2 SVGAGI.

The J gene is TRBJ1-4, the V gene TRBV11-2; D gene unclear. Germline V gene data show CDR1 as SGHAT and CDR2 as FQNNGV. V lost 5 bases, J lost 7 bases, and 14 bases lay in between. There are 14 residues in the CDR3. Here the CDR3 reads CASSPLPGSEKLFF. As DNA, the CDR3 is TGTGCCAGCAGCCCTCTTCCGGGGAGTGAAAAACTGTTTTTT.

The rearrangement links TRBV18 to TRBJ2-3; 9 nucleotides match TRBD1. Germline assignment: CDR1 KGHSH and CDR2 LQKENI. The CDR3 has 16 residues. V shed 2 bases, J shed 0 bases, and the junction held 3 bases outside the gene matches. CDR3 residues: CASSPGQGLSTDTQYF. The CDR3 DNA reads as TGTGCCAGCTCACCAGGACAGGGGTTAAGCACAGATACGCAGTATTTT.